The T cell receptor (beta chain) described here comes from a study of cytotoxic CD8 clonotypes in ibrutinib-treated CLL. For the study at large: Within the patient group, around twelve were relapsed/refractory and fewer than 16 treatment-naive, and approximately 17 were IGHV unmutated.

With 5 bases clipped from V and 4 bases from J, the junction kept 19 bases outside the gene matches. The CDR3 extends over 18 amino acids. Per the germline V gene, CDR1 is LNHDA and CDR2 is SQIVND (reference sequence). Deep sequencing aimed at 1 in 200,000 to 1 in 1 million T cells' resolution. The data were produced by immunoSEQ multiplex PCR, yet TCRdb's version contains in-frame clones alone and is incomplete. The sample holds 160,000 or so clones, around 84% seen once. To note about this clone: The antigen remains unidentified.

Study-level points and caveats: While tracking circulating CD8+ T-cell counts, baseline clonality exceeded that of age-matched healthy donors. Public clonotypes were seen rarely and were contracted or stable on treatment.

The V call is TRBV19, the J call TRBJ2-7, with 8 bases matching TRBD2. The clonotype originates from a human donor with chronic lymphocytic leukemia. The specimen comprised PBMCs, sampled after 12 months of ibrutinib treatment. CDR3 in DNA: TGTGCCAGTAGTTTGCGGGGCGGGAGGACCCCGAGGAGTTACGAGCAGTACTTC. Protein product: CASSLRGGRTPRSYEQYF.